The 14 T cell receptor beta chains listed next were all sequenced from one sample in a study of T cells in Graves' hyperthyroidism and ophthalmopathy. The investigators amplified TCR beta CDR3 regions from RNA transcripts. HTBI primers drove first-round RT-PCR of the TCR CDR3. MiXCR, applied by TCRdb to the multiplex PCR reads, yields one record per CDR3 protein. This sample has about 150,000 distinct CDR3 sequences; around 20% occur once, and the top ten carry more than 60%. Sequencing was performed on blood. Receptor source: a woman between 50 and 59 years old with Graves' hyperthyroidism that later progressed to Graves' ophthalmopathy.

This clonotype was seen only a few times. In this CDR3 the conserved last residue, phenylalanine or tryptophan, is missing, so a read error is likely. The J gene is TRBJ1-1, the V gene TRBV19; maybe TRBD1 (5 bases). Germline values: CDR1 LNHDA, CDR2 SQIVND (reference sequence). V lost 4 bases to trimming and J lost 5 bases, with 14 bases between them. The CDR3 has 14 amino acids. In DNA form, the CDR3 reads TGTGCCAGTAGTAGAGGGACTTCCAGGACTGAAGCTTTCCTT. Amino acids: CASSRGTSRTEAFL.

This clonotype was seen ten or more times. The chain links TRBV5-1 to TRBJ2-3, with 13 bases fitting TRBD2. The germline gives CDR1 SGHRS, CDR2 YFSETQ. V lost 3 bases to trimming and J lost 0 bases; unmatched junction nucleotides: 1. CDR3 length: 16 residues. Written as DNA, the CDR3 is TGCGCCAGCAGCTGGGGACTAGCGGGGAGCACAGATACGCAGTATTTT. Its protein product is CASSWGLAGSTDTQYF. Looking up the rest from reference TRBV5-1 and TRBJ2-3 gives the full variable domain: KAGVTQTPRYLIKTRGQQVTLSCSPISGHRSVSWYQQTPGQGLQFLFEYFSETQRNKGNFPGRFSGRQFSNSRSEMNVSTLELGDSALYLCASSWGLAGSTDTQYFGPGTRLTVL.

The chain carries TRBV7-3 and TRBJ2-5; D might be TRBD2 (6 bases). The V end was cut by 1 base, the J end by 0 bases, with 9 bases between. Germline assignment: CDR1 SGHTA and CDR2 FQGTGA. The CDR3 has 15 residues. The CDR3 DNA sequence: TGTGCCAGCAGCTTAAAAAGCGGGTACCAAGAGACCCAGTACTTC. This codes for CASSLKSGYQETQYF.

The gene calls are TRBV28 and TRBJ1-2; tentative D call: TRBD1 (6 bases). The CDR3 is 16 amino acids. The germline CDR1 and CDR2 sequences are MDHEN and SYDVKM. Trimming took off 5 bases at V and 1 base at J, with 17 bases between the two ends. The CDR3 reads CASSRGDIDLNYGYTF. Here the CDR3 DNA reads TGTGCCAGCAGTCGGGGGGACATAGACCTTAACTATGGCTACACCTTC.

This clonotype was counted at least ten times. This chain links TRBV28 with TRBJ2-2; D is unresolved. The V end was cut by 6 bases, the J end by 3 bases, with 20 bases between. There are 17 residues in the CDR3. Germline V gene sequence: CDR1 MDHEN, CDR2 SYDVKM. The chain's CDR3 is CASRVPLRLPHTGELFF. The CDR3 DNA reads TGTGCCAGCAGGGTTCCTCTTAGACTCCCCCACACCGGGGAGCTGTTTTTT.

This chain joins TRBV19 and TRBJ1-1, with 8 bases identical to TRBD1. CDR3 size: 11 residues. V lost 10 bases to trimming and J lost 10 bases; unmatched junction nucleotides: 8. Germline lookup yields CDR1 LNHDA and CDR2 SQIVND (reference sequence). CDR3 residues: CATGDRIRAFF. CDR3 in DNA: TGTGCCACCGGGGACAGGATCCGAGCTTTCTTT.

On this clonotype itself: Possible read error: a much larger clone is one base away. CDR3 bases: TGTGCCAGCAGCCAAGAGAGGGGATTATCCTACGAGCAGTTCTTC. Protein product: CASSQERGLSYEQFF. The V gene is TRBV14, the J gene TRBJ2-7, with D perhaps given as TRBD1 or TRBD2 (5 bases each). The DNA end is more similar to TRBJ2-1, so the J call may be wrong. CDR1 SGHDN and CDR2 FVKESK come from the germline V gene. CDR3 length equals 15 residues.

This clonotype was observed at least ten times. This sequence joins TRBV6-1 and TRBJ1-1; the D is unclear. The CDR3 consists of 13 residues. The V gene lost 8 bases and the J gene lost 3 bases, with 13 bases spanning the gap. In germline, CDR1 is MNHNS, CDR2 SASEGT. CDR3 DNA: TGTGCCAGCGGCAGACAAGGCTACACTGAAGCTTTCTTT. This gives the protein CASGRQGYTEAFF.

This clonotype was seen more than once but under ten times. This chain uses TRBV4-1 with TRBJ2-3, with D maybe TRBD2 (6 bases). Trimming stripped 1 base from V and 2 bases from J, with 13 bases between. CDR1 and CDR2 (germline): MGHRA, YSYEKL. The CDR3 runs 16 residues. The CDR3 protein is CASSQGGNPITDTQYF. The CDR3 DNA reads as TGCGCCAGCAGCCAAGGCGGGAACCCCATCACAGATACGCAGTATTTT.

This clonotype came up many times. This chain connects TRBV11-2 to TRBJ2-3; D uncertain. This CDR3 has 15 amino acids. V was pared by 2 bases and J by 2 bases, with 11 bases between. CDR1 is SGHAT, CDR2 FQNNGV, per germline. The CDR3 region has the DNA TGTGCCAGCAGCTTAAATCCACAGTACACAGATACGCAGTATTTT. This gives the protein CASSLNPQYTDTQYF.

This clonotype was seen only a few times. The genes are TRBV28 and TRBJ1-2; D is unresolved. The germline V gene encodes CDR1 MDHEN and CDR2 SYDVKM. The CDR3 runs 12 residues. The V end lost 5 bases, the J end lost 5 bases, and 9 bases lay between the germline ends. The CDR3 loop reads CASSQMGYGYTF. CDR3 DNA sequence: TGTGCCAGCAGTCAAATGGGTTATGGCTACACCTTC.

The CDR3 spells CSAPPPPGEGVRYEQYF. CDR3 DNA sequence: TGCAGTGCCCCCCCCCCCCCGGGGGAGGGAGTTAGGTACGAGCAGTACTTC. This chain links TRBV20-1 with TRBJ2-7; 7 bases are a match to TRBD2. Germline loops: CDR1 DFQATT, CDR2 SNEGSKA (reference sequence). There are 17 residues in the CDR3. J lost 4 bases, V lost 6 bases, and 21 bases had no gene match.

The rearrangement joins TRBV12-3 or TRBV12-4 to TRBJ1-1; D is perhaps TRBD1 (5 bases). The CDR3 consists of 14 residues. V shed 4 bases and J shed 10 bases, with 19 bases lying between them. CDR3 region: CASSSSLGGAGAFF. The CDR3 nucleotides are TGTGCCAGCAGTTCTAGCTTGGGGGGTGCAGGAGCTTTCTTT.

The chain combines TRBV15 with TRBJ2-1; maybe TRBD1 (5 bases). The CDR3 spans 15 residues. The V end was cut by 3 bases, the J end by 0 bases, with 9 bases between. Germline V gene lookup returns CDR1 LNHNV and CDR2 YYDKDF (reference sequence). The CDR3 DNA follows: TGTGCCACCAGCAGTACAAGGGGCTCCTACAATGAGCAGTTCTTC. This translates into CATSSTRGSYNEQFF.